Shown below are 8 T cell receptor beta chains from a single sample sequenced in a study of OX40 agonist ivuxolimab in advanced cancers. Method: immunoSEQ multiplex PCR; TCRdb's copy keeps in-frame clones and lacks some. The sample consists of 70,000 or so clones, roughly 84% of them appearing once. Sequencing used CD4+ or CD8+ T cells sorted from blood, obtained in a trial of the OX40 agonist ivuxolimab. These receptor sequences come from an adult with an advanced solid tumor such as melanoma, head and neck, liver or kidney cancer.

The rearrangement uses TRBV27 and TRBJ2-7; D remains unclear. CDR1 and CDR2 from the germline V gene are MNHEY and SMNVEV (reference sequence). The germline V and J ends were trimmed by 4 bases and 3 bases, with 4 bases remaining between them. The CDR3 has 11 residues. In nucleotides, the CDR3 is TGTGCCAGCAGTTATGGCTACGAGCAGTACTTC. This codes for CASSYGYEQYF.

The chain has TRBV18 and TRBJ2-1; D gene ambiguous. With 0 bases removed from V and 4 bases from J, the gap between germline ends came to 10 bases. CDR1 is KGHSH and CDR2 is LQKENI in the germline V gene. CDR3 length: 15 amino acids. CDR3 in amino acids: CASSPPSPGYNEQFF. CDR3 sequence (DNA): TGTGCCAGCTCACCACCGTCACCAGGTTACAATGAGCAGTTCTTC.

The chain joins TRBV28 to TRBJ1-1; D is perhaps TRBD1 (6 bases). CDR3 size: 16 residues. With 8 bases removed from V and 3 bases from J, the gap between germline ends came to 22 bases. CDR1 and CDR2 (germline): MDHEN, SYDVKM. The CDR3 sequence: CASHPPTGRFDTEAFF. CDR3 bases: TGTGCCAGCCATCCGCCGACAGGACGGTTTGACACTGAAGCTTTCTTT.

CDR3 sequence reads: CASSASTNQPQHF. CDR3 nucleotides: TGTGCCAGCAGCGCCAGTACAAATCAGCCCCAGCATTTT. V and J are TRBV2 and TRBJ1-5; no clear D gene. Germline V CDR1 and CDR2: SNHLY, FYNNEI. The CDR3 totals 13 residues. V lost 6 bases and J lost 4, with 10 bases in between.

The chain couples TRBV19 to TRBJ1-6; D gene ambiguous. V was pared by 2 bases and J by 6 bases, with 11 bases between. Germline lookup yields CDR1 LNHDA and CDR2 SQIVND (reference sequence). This CDR3 contains 15 residues. The chain's CDR3 is CASSIRAQTNSPLHF. The CDR3 DNA is TGTGCCAGTAGTATACGGGCACAGACTAATTCACCCCTCCACTTT. Using reference TRBV19 and TRBJ1-6 for the parts outside the CDR3, the full variable domain is DGGITQSPKYLFRKEGQNVTLSCEQNLNHDAMYWYRQDPGQGLRLIYYSQIVNDFQKGDIAEGYSVSREKKESFPLTVTSAQKNPTAFYLCASSIRAQTNSPLHFGNGTRLTVT.

The rearrangement uses TRBV4-2 and TRBJ2-1, with 7 positions matching TRBD2. V was pared by 0 bases and J by 6 bases, with 20 bases of the junction left unmatched. In germline, CDR1 is LGHNA, CDR2 YNFKEQ. The length of the CDR3 is 20 residues. CDR3 nucleotide sequence: TGTGCCAGCAGCCAAGAATCTGTTCGGCTGGCGGGAGTAATAGGCAATGAGCAGTTCTTC. This encodes CASSQESVRLAGVIGNEQFF.

The chain carries TRBV6-6 and TRBJ2-2; tentatively, D is TRBD1 (6 bases). CDR3 length: 14 residues. Germline CDR1 reads MNHNY; CDR2 reads SVGAGI (reference sequence). The V end was cut by 2 bases, the J end by 4 bases, with 8 bases between. Here the CDR3 reads CASSYQGRTGELFF. CDR3 DNA sequence: TGTGCCAGCAGTTACCAGGGGCGCACCGGGGAGCTGTTTTTT.

The chain employs TRBV7-3 and TRBJ2-5, with TRBD2 matching 11 bases. After removal of 4 bases from V and 4 bases from J, the junction contained 5 bases not matched to a gene. The V gene's germline CDR1 is SGHTA and CDR2 FQGTGA. This CDR3 contains 15 residues. In DNA, the CDR3 is TGTGCCAGCAGCTCTTCCGGGACTAGCGGAGAGACCCAGTACTTC. It specifies CASSSSGTSGETQYF.